The 20 T cell receptor beta chains given below trace back to one sample, sequenced in a study of T cells in Graves' hyperthyroidism and ophthalmopathy. Using RNA transcripts as the source, TCR beta CDR3 regions were amplified. The HTBI set primed first-round TCR CDR3 RT-PCR. From the multiplex PCR reads, TCRdb called clonotypes with MiXCR, one entry per CDR3 protein. The repertoire includes a few hundred thousand distinct CDR3 sequences, 20% to 30% of them detected once, and more than 60% sits in the top ten. The sample was blood. The source is a man aged 50-59 years with Graves' hyperthyroidism.

This chain links TRBV7-2 with TRBJ2-3; 7 bases align to TRBD1. The junction had 11 bases not matched to a gene; V was cut back by 5 bases and J by 6 bases. The CDR3 has 15 amino acids. Germline CDR1 SGHTA, CDR2 FQGNSA. CDR3 in amino acids: CASSRGQDGPDTQYF. Here the CDR3 DNA reads TGTGCCAGCAGCCGCGGACAGGACGGCCCGGATACGCAGTATTTT. The full variable domain, rest sourced from reference TRBV7-2 and TRBJ2-3, is GAGVSQSPSNKVTEKGKDVELRCDPISGHTALYWYRQSLGQGLEFLIYFQGNSAPDKSGLPSDRFSAERTGGSVSTLTIQRTQQEDSAVYLCASSRGQDGPDTQYFGPGTRLTVL.

A word on this clonotype: Mismatch with germline at one junction end may stem from a read error. The J gene is TRBJ2-4, the V gene TRBV27, with no clear D. This CDR3 is 13 amino acids long. Germline values: CDR1 MNHEY, CDR2 SMNVEV (reference sequence). The CDR3 sequence is CTSSLGAKNIQYF. DNA for the CDR3: TGTACCAGCAGTTTGGGCGCCAAAAACATTCAGTACTTC.

V and J are TRBV28 and TRBJ1-1, with D unclear. Between the trimmed V and J ends, which lost 4 bases and 3 bases, there was a span of 15 bases. The germline V gene encodes CDR1 MDHEN and CDR2 SYDVKM. This CDR3 contains 15 residues. CDR3 sequence reads: CASSYAGQVDTEAFF. The CDR3 region has the DNA TGTGCCAGCAGTTACGCAGGCCAGGTGGACACTGAAGCTTTCTTT.

The chain has TRBV5-4 and TRBJ2-7, with a weak D call TRBD1 (5 bases). This CDR3 contains 15 residues. Between the trimmed V and J ends, which lost 7 bases and 0 bases, there was a span of 17 bases. CDR1 is SGHNT, CDR2 YYREEE, per germline (reference sequence). CDR3 sequence: CASRRPGPGSYEQYF. The DNA for the CDR3 is TGTGCCAGCCGACGGCCAGGGCCGGGCTCCTACGAGCAGTACTTC.

This clonotype has ten or more counts. V is TRBV2 and J is TRBJ2-3, with 8 positions matching TRBD1. This CDR3 comprises 15 residues. CDR1 is SNHLY, CDR2 FYNNEI, per germline. V trimming: 6 bases; J trimming: 3 bases; junction bases outside the gene matches: 8. CDR3 sequence (DNA): TGTGCCAGCAGGAGATGGACAGGGATGACAGATACGCAGTATTTT. Residues: CASRRWTGMTDTQYF.

The chain links TRBV5-6 to TRBJ2-7; 14 bases are a match to TRBD2. The V and J ends lost 4 bases and 4 bases, in that order; junction bases with no gene match: 10. The CDR3 covers 17 residues. CDR1 is SGHDT and CDR2 is YYEEEE in the germline V gene. CDR3 loop: CASSTGLAGDPPYEQYF. Written as DNA, the CDR3 is TGTGCCAGCAGCACGGGACTAGCGGGAGACCCACCTTACGAGCAGTACTTC.

This clonotype was recorded many times. This rearrangement joins TRBV27 to TRBJ2-5; the D is unclear. V dropped 6 bases and J dropped 5 bases, with 16 bases sitting between them. The germline V gene has CDR1 MNHEY and CDR2 SMNVEV (reference sequence). The CDR3 is 14 residues long. The CDR3 sequence: CASSPFRARETQYF. The CDR3, as DNA: TGTGCCAGCAGCCCTTTCCGCGCCCGTGAGACCCAGTACTTC.

This clonotype has a count of ten or more. The chain combines TRBV2 with TRBJ2-2; no reliable D call. Trimming cost V 6 bases and J 7 bases, with 6 bases left between them. The CDR3 has 11 amino acids. CDR1 and CDR2 from the germline V gene are SNHLY and FYNNEI. CDR3 sequence (DNA): TGTGCCAGCAGGTTACGCGGGGAGCTGTTTTTT. Protein product: CASRLRGELFF.

This clonotype was seen repeatedly, ten times or more. J is TRBJ1-5 and V is TRBV28; no clear D gene. Deletions cut 3 bases from V and 6 bases from J, with 15 bases between. Per germline, CDR1 MDHEN and CDR2 SYDVKM. The CDR3 loop spans 15 amino acids. For the CDR3, the DNA is TGTGCCAGCAGTTTGCGGACCCTATTATCTCAGCCCCAGCATTTT. Protein product: CASSLRTLLSQPQHF.

This clonotype showed up just a few times. The gene calls are TRBV20-1 and TRBJ2-3; D call uncertain. Germline loops: CDR1 DFQATT, CDR2 SNEGSKA (reference sequence). Trimming removed 0 bases at V and 3 bases at J, with 13 bases between. The CDR3 extends over 15 amino acids. CDR3 DNA: TGCAGTGCTAGAGATGGTGGCAGTGGGACAGATACGCAGTATTTT. Its translation is CSARDGGSGTDTQYF.

This clonotype occurred a few times. The V call is TRBV11-2, the J call TRBJ1-5; weak D call: TRBD1 (6 bases). Per the germline V gene, CDR1 is SGHAT and CDR2 is FQNNGV. The CDR3 totals 17 residues. V was cut by 5 bases and J by 0 bases, with 17 bases left in between. The chain's CDR3 is CASSPRGGPDSNQPQHF. CDR3 nucleotides: TGTGCCAGCAGCCCCCGAGGGGGGCCCGATAGCAATCAGCCCCAGCATTTT.

The chain combines TRBV20-1 with TRBJ2-7, with 11 nucleotides matching TRBD2. In germline, CDR1 is DFQATT, CDR2 SNEGSKA (reference sequence). The V and J ends lost 0 bases and 5 bases, in that order; junction bases with no gene match: 3. This CDR3 is 14 amino acids long. CDR3 sequence (DNA): TGCAGTGCTAGAGAACTAGCGGGAGTCCACGAGCAGTACTTC. It yields the protein CSARELAGVHEQYF.

The V call is TRBV5-1, the J call TRBJ2-4; D ambiguous. The germline V gene has CDR1 SGHRS and CDR2 YFSETQ. CDR3 length equals 13 residues. V lost 2 bases to trimming and J lost 6 bases, with 9 bases between them. As DNA, the CDR3 is TGCGCCAGCAGCTTAAGTTCAAGAAACATTCAGTACTTC. Encoded protein: CASSLSSRNIQYF.

CDR3 in amino acids: CASSSGTDLGYTF. The CDR3, as DNA: TGTGCCAGCAGCTCCGGGACAGACCTTGGCTACACCTTC. The rearrangement joins TRBV7-6 to TRBJ1-2; TRBD1 agrees at 7 bases. With V trimmed by 4 bases and J by 7 bases, 6 bases remained unmatched. Germline V gene sequence: CDR1 SGHVS, CDR2 FNYEAQ. The CDR3 covers 13 residues.

At least ten counts were recorded for this clonotype. V usage is TRBV11-2 and J usage is TRBJ1-2; no reliable D call. CDR1 is SGHAT and CDR2 is FQNNGV in the germline V gene. V shed 0 bases and J shed 5 bases, with 13 bases lying between them. The CDR3 sequence is 15 residues long. DNA for the CDR3: TGTGCCAGCAGCTTAGAGCCGACGGCAACTTATGGCTACACCTTC. Protein: CASSLEPTATYGYTF.

This clonotype was picked up many times. This chain links TRBV3-1 with TRBJ1-1; D is perhaps TRBD1 (5 bases). The CDR3 consists of 13 residues. The V gene's germline CDR1 is LGHDT and CDR2 YNNKEL (reference sequence). The V and J ends lost 4 bases and 3 bases respectively, with 9 bases between them. CDR3 nucleotide sequence: TGTGCCAGCAGCCTGGACACGGACACTGAAGCTTTCTTT. Protein product: CASSLDTDTEAFF.

J is TRBJ2-1 and V is TRBV20-1; D is perhaps TRBD1 or TRBD2 (6 bases each). V gave up 6 bases and J gave up 7 bases, with 16 bases separating them. Germline V gives CDR1 DFQATT, CDR2 SNEGSKA (reference sequence). CDR3 length: 13 residues. The CDR3 is CSALGGGENEQFF. The CDR3 region has the DNA TGCAGTGCGCTCGGAGGGGGTGAAAATGAGCAGTTCTTC.

In regard to this clonotype: This may be a read error: a much more frequent sequence differs by one nucleotide. V usage is TRBV11-2 and J usage is TRBJ2-3; TRBD2 matches 12 bases. Germline V gives CDR1 SGHAT, CDR2 FQNNGV. The CDR3 contains 17 residues. This CDR3 is CAGSLRTSGIGADTQYF. The CDR3 region has the DNA TGTGCCGGCAGCTTGCGGACTAGCGGGATAGGCGCAGATACGCAGTATTTT.

This clonotype was seen a few times. The chain has TRBV18 and TRBJ2-7; D gene uncertain. The CDR3 loop spans 13 amino acids. V shed 2 bases and J shed 6 bases, with 11 bases lying between them. The germline V gene encodes CDR1 KGHSH and CDR2 LQKENI. CDR3 residues: CASSPGVSAEQYF. CDR3 bases: TGTGCCAGCTCACCAGGGGTATCGGCCGAGCAGTACTTC. The full variable domain, rest sourced from reference TRBV18 and TRBJ2-7, is NAGVMQNPRHLVRRRGQEARLRCSPMKGHSHVYWYRQLPEEGLKFMVYLQKENIIDESGMPKERFSAEFPKEGPSILRIQQVVRGDSAAYFCASSPGVSAEQYFGPGTRLTVT.

This clonotype was seen only once. The genes are TRBV7-9 and TRBJ1-4; 10 nucleotides match TRBD1. This CDR3 is 15 amino acids long. CDR1 is SEHNR, CDR2 FQNEAQ, per germline (reference sequence). V shed 5 bases, J shed 6 bases, and the junction held 6 bases outside the gene matches. The CDR3 nucleotides read TGTGCCAGCAGCAGCGACAGGGGGCGCGATGAAAAACTGTTTTTT. Amino acids: CASSSDRGRDEKLFF. Filled out from reference TRBV7-9 and TRBJ1-4, the complete variable domain reads DTGVSQNPRHKITKRGQNVTFRCDPISEHNRLYWYRQTLGQGPEFLTYFQNEAQLEKSRLLSDRFSAERPKGSFSTLEIQRTEQGDSAMYLCASSSDRGRDEKLFFGSGTQLSVL.